This T cell receptor (beta chain) was sequenced in a study of OX40 agonist ivuxolimab in advanced cancers. Study-level background: In three patients, partial responses were observed, one with hepatocellular carcinoma and two with cutaneous melanoma. Study results and caveats: At doses 0.1 to 3.0 mg/kg, CD4+ and CD8+ clones expanded.

Measured with immunoSEQ multiplex PCR; TCRdb has only the in-frame clones, and not every one. The sample consists of around 80,000 clones, around 85% of them appearing once. A remark on this clone: Its antigen is unknown.

Looked up from germline, CDR1 is SQVTM and CDR2 is ANQGSEA. The CDR3 is made up of 14 amino acids. V was shortened by 4 bases and J by 4 bases, with 15 bases between the two germline ends. This specimen consisted of CD4+ or CD8+ T cells sorted from blood, obtained in a trial of the OX40 agonist ivuxolimab. This TCR was sampled from an adult with an advanced solid tumor such as melanoma, head and neck, liver or kidney cancer. The V gene is TRBV29-1, the J gene TRBJ2-3; D not certain. CDR3 in amino acids: CSVVSGVGADTQYF. CDR3 DNA: TGCAGCGTTGTCTCCGGAGTTGGGGCAGATACGCAGTATTTT.